The text below deals with one T cell receptor (beta chain). The CDR3 is made up of 16 amino acids. Per the germline V gene, CDR1 is SGHDN and CDR2 is FVKESK. V lost 1 base, J lost 4 bases, and 14 bases lay in between. The sample is drawn from a study of Ad26.COV2.S vaccination and SARS-CoV-2 variants. Study overall: Vaccine-arm donor from the placebo-controlled COV1001 Ad26.COV2.S trial.

The sample's treatment: around 19 received Ad26.COV2.S at low or high dose, single or two shots; about five received placebo; per-sample allocation not given. Sampling was performed 63 days after the first vaccine or placebo injection. An Ad26 vector that expressed Wuhan-strain SARS-CoV-2 spike constituted the vaccine. TCRdb keeps only in-frame clones here, not all; method: immunoSEQ multiplex PCR. The sample lists about 330,000 clones; 85% to 90% were seen once. The V and J genes are TRBV14 and TRBJ2-1, with D possibly being TRBD1 or TRBD2 (5 bases each). The sequences come from peripheral blood, collected in a trial of Ad26.COV2.S vaccine versus placebo. The TCR comes from a person between 18 and 65 years old who received the Ad26.COV2.S COVID-19 vaccine or a placebo. Written as DNA, the CDR3 is TGTGCCAGCAGCCAAGGTTGGGGGATACAGTACAATGAGCAGTTCTTC. Translating gives CASSQGWGIQYNEQFF.